This TCR beta chain was sequenced in a study of blood T cell repertoires in COVID-19. Looking at the study overall: The study drew acute and convalescent COVID-19 samples from the United States, Italy and Spain. The cDNA or gDNA used as material had been derived from T cells, B-cell-depleted T cells, or PBMCs.

Between the trimmed V and J ends, which lost 5 bases and 5 bases, there was a span of 21 bases. The CDR3 is made up of 16 amino acids. CDR1 and CDR2 from the germline V gene are SGHAT and FQNNGV. Among Cohort 3 donors, those recovered had two negative PCRs, clearance, or symptom resolution. Clones were read by immunoSEQ multiplex PCR, and TCRdb kept only the in-frame ones, dropping some. The data hold around 250,000 clones, with around 87% observed a single time. The receptor comes from a woman in her fifties or sixties who had recovered from COVID-19. The chain couples TRBV11-2 to TRBJ1-1; tentatively, D is TRBD1 (6 bases). Sample: PBMCs or T cells enriched from blood (not recorded which). The CDR3 nucleotides read TGTGCCAGCAGCGAAAAGACAGGATGGGTTGGTACTGAAGCTTTCTTT. Translating gives CASSEKTGWVGTEAFF.